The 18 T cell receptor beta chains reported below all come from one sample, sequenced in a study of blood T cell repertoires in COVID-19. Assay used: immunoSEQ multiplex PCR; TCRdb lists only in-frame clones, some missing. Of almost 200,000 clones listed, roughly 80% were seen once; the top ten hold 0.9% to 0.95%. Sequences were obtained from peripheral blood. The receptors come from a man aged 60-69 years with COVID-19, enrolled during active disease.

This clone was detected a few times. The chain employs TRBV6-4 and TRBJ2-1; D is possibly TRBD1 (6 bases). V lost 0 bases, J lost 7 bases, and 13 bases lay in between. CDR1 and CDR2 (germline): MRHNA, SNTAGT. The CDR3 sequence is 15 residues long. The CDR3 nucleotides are TGTGCCAGCAGTGACTCAGGGACAACGGGGAATGAGCAGTTCTTC. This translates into CASSDSGTTGNEQFF.

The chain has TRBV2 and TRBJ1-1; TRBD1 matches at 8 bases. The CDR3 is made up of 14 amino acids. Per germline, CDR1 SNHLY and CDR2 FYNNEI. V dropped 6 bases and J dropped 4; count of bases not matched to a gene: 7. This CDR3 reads CASSVQGAGTEAFF. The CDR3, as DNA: TGTGCCAGCAGCGTTCAGGGGGCTGGCACTGAAGCTTTCTTT.

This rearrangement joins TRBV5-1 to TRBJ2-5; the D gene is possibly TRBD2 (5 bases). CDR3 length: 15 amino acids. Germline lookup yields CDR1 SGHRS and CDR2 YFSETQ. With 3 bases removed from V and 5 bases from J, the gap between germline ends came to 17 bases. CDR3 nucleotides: TGCGCCAGCAGCTCACCTACCGGGGTGAGGGAGACCCAGTACTTC. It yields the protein CASSSPTGVRETQYF.

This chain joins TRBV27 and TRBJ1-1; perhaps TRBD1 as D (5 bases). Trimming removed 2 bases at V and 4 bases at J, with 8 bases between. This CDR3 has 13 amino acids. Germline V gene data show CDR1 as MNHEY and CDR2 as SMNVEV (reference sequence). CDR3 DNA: TGTGCCAGCAGTTTAGGCAGGGTCACTGAAGCTTTCTTT. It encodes CASSLGRVTEAFF.

The CDR3 protein is CASSYVGAHQPQHF. The DNA for the CDR3 is TGTGCCAGCAGTTACGTCGGAGCTCATCAGCCCCAGCATTTT. The chain is built from TRBV6-6 and TRBJ1-5, with D hard to call. The germline gives CDR1 MNHNY, CDR2 SVGAGI (reference sequence). V was trimmed by 2 bases and J by 5 bases, leaving 10 bases between them. CDR3 length equals 14 residues.

CDR3 sequence reads: CASSPTSNSPLHF. The CDR3 nucleotides read TGTGCCAGCAGCCCAACGAGTAATTCACCCCTCCACTTT. The chain joins TRBV7-3 to TRBJ1-6; no clear D. CDR3 length: 13 amino acids. V was shortened by 5 bases and J by 6 bases, with 8 bases between the two germline ends. Germline V gene lookup returns CDR1 SGHTA and CDR2 FQGTGA.

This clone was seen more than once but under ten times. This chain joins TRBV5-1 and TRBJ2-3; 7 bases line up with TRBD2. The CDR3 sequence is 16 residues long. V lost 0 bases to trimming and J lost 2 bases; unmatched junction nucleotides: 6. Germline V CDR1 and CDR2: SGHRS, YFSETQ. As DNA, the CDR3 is TGCGCCAGCAGCTTGGCAGCGACTAGCACCACAGATACGCAGTATTTT. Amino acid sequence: CASSLAATSTTDTQYF.

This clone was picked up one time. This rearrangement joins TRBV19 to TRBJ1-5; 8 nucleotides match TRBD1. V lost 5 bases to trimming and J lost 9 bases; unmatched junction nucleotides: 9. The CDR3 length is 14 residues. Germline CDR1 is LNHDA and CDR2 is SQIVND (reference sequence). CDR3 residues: CASSPRTGPSPQHF. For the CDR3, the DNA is TGTGCCAGTAGTCCACGGACAGGGCCCTCGCCCCAGCATTTT.

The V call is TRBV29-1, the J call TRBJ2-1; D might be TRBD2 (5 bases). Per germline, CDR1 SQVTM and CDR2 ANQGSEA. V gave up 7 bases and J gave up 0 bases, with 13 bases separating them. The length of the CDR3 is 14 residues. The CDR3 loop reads CSGRVDSSYNEQFF. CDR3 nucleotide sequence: TGCAGCGGGCGGGTGGATAGCTCCTACAATGAGCAGTTCTTC.

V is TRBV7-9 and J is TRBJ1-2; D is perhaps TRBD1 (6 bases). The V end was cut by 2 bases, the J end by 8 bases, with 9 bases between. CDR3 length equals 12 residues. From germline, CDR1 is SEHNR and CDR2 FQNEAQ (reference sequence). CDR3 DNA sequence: TGTGCCAGCAGCTTAAGACAGGAGGGCTACACCTTC. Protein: CASSLRQEGYTF. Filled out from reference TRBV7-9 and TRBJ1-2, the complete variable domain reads DTGVSQNPRHKITKRGQNVTFRCDPISEHNRLYWYRQTLGQGPEFLTYFQNEAQLEKSRLLSDRFSAERPKGSFSTLEIQRTEQGDSAMYLCASSLRQEGYTFGSGTRLTVV.

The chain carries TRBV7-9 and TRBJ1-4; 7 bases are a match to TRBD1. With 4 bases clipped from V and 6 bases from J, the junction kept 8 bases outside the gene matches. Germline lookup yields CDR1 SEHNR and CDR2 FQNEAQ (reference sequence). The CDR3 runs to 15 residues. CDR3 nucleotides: TGTGCCAGCAGCTCTCGGACAGGATGGGATGAAAAACTGTTTTTT. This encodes CASSSRTGWDEKLFF.

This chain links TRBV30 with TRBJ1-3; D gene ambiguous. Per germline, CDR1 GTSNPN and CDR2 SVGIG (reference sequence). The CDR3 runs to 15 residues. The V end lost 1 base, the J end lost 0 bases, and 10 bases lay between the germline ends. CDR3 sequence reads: CAWSETGFSGNTIYF. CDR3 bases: TGTGCCTGGAGTGAAACGGGGTTCTCTGGAAACACCATATATTTT.

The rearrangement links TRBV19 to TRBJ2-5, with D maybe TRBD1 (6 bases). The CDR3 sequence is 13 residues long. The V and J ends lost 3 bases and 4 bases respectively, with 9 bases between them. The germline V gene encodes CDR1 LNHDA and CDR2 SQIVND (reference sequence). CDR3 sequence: CASSIGRGETQYF. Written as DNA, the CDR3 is TGTGCCAGTAGTATCGGCAGGGGAGAGACCCAGTACTTC.

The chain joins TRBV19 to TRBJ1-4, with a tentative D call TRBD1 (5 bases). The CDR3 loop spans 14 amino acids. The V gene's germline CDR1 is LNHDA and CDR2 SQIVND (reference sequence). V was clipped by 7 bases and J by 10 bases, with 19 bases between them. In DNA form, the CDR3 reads TGTGCCAGTAATTCCGGCGGGGGACGGGGAAAACTGTTTTTT. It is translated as CASNSGGGRGKLFF.

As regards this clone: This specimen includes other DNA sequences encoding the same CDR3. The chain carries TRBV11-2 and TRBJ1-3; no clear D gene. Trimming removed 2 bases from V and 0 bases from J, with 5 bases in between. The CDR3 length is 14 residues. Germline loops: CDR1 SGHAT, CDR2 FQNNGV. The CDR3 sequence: CASSLSISGNTIYF. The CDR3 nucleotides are TGTGCCAGCAGCTTATCTATCTCTGGAAACACCATATATTTT.

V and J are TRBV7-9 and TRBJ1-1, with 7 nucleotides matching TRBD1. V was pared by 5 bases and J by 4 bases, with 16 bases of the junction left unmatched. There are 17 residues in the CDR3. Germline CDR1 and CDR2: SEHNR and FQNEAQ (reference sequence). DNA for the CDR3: TGTGCCAGCAGCCCGTCCCGACAGGGAGTACGCTCCACTGAAGCTTTCTTT. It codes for CASSPSRQGVRSTEAFF.

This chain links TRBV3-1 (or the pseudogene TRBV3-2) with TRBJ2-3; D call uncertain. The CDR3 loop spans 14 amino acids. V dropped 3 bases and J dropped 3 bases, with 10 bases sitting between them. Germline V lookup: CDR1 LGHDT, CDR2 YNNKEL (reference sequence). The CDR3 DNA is TGTGCCAGCAGCCATCCGTACGGGACAGATACGCAGTATTTT. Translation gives CASSHPYGTDTQYF.

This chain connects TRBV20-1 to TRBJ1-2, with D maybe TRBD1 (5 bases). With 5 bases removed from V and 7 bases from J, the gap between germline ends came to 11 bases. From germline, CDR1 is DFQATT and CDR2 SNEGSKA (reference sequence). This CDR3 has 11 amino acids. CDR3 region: CSAPHGGGYTF. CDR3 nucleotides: TGCAGTGCTCCTCACGGGGGTGGCTACACCTTC.